This T cell receptor (beta chain) comes out of a study of liver allograft versus peripheral blood T cells. Study-level background: Recipients' peripheral blood T cell receptor repertoires were compared with those in transplanted livers.

The study, taken as a whole, reports: Reportedly, the T cell receptor repertoires present inside liver allografts differed from those in peripheral blood.

This clonotype counts as medium-sized. Its antigen is as yet unknown. Trimming shortened V by 1 base and J by 0 bases, and 7 bases separated the two germline ends. Germline lookup yields CDR1 KGHSH and CDR2 LQKENI. This CDR3 is built from 15 residues. TCRdb used MiXCR to reprocess the reads, holding one entry per CDR3 protein. The sample has some 8,500 distinct CDR3 sequences; about 15% are singletons. The TCR sequence derives from a human patient who had a liver transplant. Some T cells may trace back to the graft donor. The J gene is TRBJ2-1, the V gene TRBV18; no clear D. CDR3 amino acids: CASSPLESSYNEQFF. The CDR3 nucleotides read TGTGCCAGCTCACCACTGGAAAGCTCCTACAATGAGCAGTTCTTC.